This T cell receptor beta chain derives from a study of blood T cell repertoires in COVID-19. CDR1 SGHTA and CDR2 FQGNSA come from the germline V gene. This CDR3 comprises 15 residues. V shed 4 bases and J 5 bases; nucleotides not matched to a gene: 5. Only in-frame clones appear in the TCRdb table, and some are missing; sequencing was by immunoSEQ multiplex PCR. The table has about 160,000 clones, 90% seen once. This sequence originates from a man aged 45-60 years with acute or convalescent COVID-19. Material for sequencing was peripheral blood. The chain combines TRBV7-2 with TRBJ2-1; TRBD1 matches 10 bases. The CDR3 nucleotides are TGTGCCAGCAGCTACCCGGGACAGGGGCACAATGAGCAGTTCTTC. Its protein product is CASSYPGQGHNEQFF.